This is a list of T cell receptor beta chains from one sample in a study of monozygotic twins with cystic fibrosis. Assay used: immunoSEQ multiplex PCR; TCRdb lists only in-frame clones, some missing. The sample yields approximately 36,000 clones, over 80% seen once. Source material: blood. These receptors all come from a boy younger than 10 with cystic fibrosis. CDR3s include the opening cysteine and the closing phenylalanine or tryptophan. The D gene is left open where the match is weak. Clone size is given for some rows only: seen once, a few or many times, or a class if the clone is expanded.

>TRBV21-1|.|TRBJ2-5|.
TGTGCCAGCAACAGGGATCAAGAGACCCAGTACTTC
CASNRDQETQYF
>TRBV5-1|.|TRBJ2-7|.
TGCGCCAGCAGTTCGACAGGAGATACCTACGAGCAGTACTTC
CASSSTGDTYEQYF
>TRBV2|.|TRBJ1-2|TRBD1
TGTGCCAGCAGTGTATTTCAGGGGGCCGCTAACTATGGCTACACCTTC
CASSVFQGAANYGYTF
>TRBV18|.|TRBJ1-1|TRBD1
TGTGCCAGCTCCAGGGACAGCGATAGGACTGAAGCTTTCTTT
CASSRDSDRTEAFF
>TRBV5-1|.|TRBJ2-7|.
TGCGCCAGCAGCTTGGGTGTCCTCATACCGGGACAACTCGGGTCCTACGAGCAGTACTTC
CASSLGVLIPGQLGSYEQYF
>TRBV5-5|.|TRBJ1-2|.
TGTGCCAGCAGCTTCATACGGGGGACTTTAGAGGCATACACCTTC
CASSFIRGTLEAYTF
>TRBV11-3|.|TRBJ2-4|TRBD2
TGTGCCAGCAGCAACGGAGGGACTAGCGGTAGTTCAGACATTCAGTACTTC
CASSNGGTSGSSDIQYF
>TRBV19|.|TRBJ1-5|TRBD1
TGTGCCAGTAGTATAACATTCGGGACAGGGGGCTTTCAGCCCCAGCATTTT
CASSITFGTGGFQPQHF
>TRBV7-2|.|TRBJ1-5|.
TGTGCCAGCAGCTTAGGGGGGCAAACAGGCCCTAAGCATTTT
CASSLGGQTGPKHF
>TRBV28|.|TRBJ1-5|TRBD1
TGTGCCAGCAGTTCTGGACAGGGGGAGCACCCCCAGCATTTT
CASSSGQGEHPQHF
>TRBV6-1|.|TRBJ1-2|.
TGTGCCACCCTAGACAGGAACTATGGCTACACCTTC
CATLDRNYGYTF
>TRBV19|.|TRBJ1-2|.
TGTGCCAGTAGTATAGATGGATTCTATGGCTACACCTTC
CASSIDGFYGYTF
>TRBV5-8|.|TRBJ2-5|.
TGTGCCAGCATCTTCAGGGACGGGTGGGAGACCCAGTACTTC
CASIFRDGWETQYF
>TRBV5-1|.|TRBJ1-2|.
TGCGCCAGCACGGTCGGGGGCAGCAACTATGGCTACACCTTC
CASTVGGSNYGYTF
>TRBV5-1|.|TRBJ2-3|.
TGCGCCAGCATCCCGTCCGGAACTCCTGGTGATACGCAGTATTTT
CASIPSGTPGDTQYF
>TRBV14|once|TRBJ2-5|.
TGTGCCAGCAGTCCCTACGCCAGGGAGGAGACCCAGTACTTC
CASSPYAREETQYF
>TRBV4-1|.|TRBJ1-1|.
TGCGCCAGCAGCCAAGGACTCACTGAAGCTTTCTTT
CASSQGLTEAFF
>TRBV6-4|.|TRBJ2-1|TRBD2
TGTGCCAGCAGTGACGGCGGGGGCAATGAGCAGTTCTTC
CASSDGGGNEQFF
>TRBV18|.|TRBJ1-1|TRBD1
TGTGCCAGCTCACCAGACAGGGAGGGGTACACTGAAGCTTTCTTT
CASSPDREGYTEAFF
>TRBV7-6|.|TRBJ2-5|TRBD1
TGTGCCAGCAGCCGGTTGGGACAGGAGGAAGAGACCCAGTACTTC
CASSRLGQEEETQYF
>TRBV10-3|.|TRBJ2-5|.
TGTGCCATCAGTGATCGCGGACCTGGGGCAGAGACCCAGTACTTC
CAISDRGPGAETQYF
>TRBV7-6|.|TRBJ1-1|.
TGTGCCAGCAGCTTAGCGGGGGGGGCGATCACTGAAGCTTTCTTT
CASSLAGGAITEAFF
>TRBV23-1|once|TRBJ1-2|.
TGCGCCAGCCAGAGGATAGGCCGCATTAACTATGGCTACACCTTC
CASQRIGRINYGYTF
>TRBV7-2|.|TRBJ1-4|.
TGTGCCAGCAGCTTAGGGCCATCCGGGACGGGTGAAAAACTGTTTTTT
CASSLGPSGTGEKLFF
>TRBV5-1|once|TRBJ2-3|TRBD1
TGCGCCAGCAGCTTGGGGGGACAGCGCACAGATACGCAGTATTTT
CASSLGGQRTDTQYF
>TRBV9|once|TRBJ1-3|.
TGTGCCAGCAGCATGACAGGTCCTGGAAACACCATATATTTT
CASSMTGPGNTIYF
>TRBV7-9|.|TRBJ2-5|TRBD1
TGTGCCAGCAGCCGAACAGGGGGCTGGGAGACCCAGTACTTC
CASSRTGGWETQYF
>TRBV20-1|.|TRBJ1-2|.
TGCAGTGCTAGGGGCAGCTATGGCTACACCTTC
CSARGSYGYTF
>TRBV4-2|.|TRBJ2-5|TRBD2
TGTGCCAGCAGCCAAGATCGGGCGGGGGGTAGGGAGACCCAGTACTTC
CASSQDRAGGRETQYF
>TRBV7-8|.|TRBJ1-2|TRBD1
TGTGCCAGCAGCTTAGCGGACAGGGGGGTCTCCCGTAACTATGGCTACACCTTC
CASSLADRGVSRNYGYTF
>TRBV2|.|TRBJ1-1|.
TGTGCCAGCAGTGGGTCATTGAACACTGAAGCTTTCTTT
CASSGSLNTEAFF
>TRBV5-5|.|TRBJ1-5|.
TGTGCCAGCAGCCTCGGGGCCGATCAGCCCCAGCATTTT
CASSLGADQPQHF
>TRBV7-3|few|TRBJ2-1|.
TGTGCCAGCAGCCTAACCGGCAATGAGCAGTTCTTC
CASSLTGNEQFF
>TRBV11-3|.|TRBJ2-5|.
TGTGCCAGCAGTTCACGACGGACTCAAGAGACCCAGTACTTC
CASSSRRTQETQYF
>TRBV6-1|.|TRBJ2-1|.
TGTGCCAGCAACCACGCAGGGGAGAACAATGAGCAGTTCTTC
CASNHAGENNEQFF
>TRBV4-1|.|TRBJ1-5|.
TGCGCCAGCAGCCAAGAAGGGTTGGGGAATCAGCCCCAGCATTTT
CASSQEGLGNQPQHF
>TRBV19|.|TRBJ1-1|.
TGTGCCAGTAGTATCGAGAGGCAGGGGGAAGCTTTCTTT
CASSIERQGEAFF
>TRBV7-2|.|TRBJ2-1|.
TGTGCCAGCAGCTTAAATGCACCAGTGGTTGAGCAGTTCTTC
CASSLNAPVVEQFF
>TRBV27|.|TRBJ2-2|.
TGTGCCAGCAGTCCCAACACCGGGGAGCTGTTTTTT
CASSPNTGELFF
>TRBV7-9|.|TRBJ1-5|.
TGTGCCAGCAGCACAGGCCCGCAGCCCCAGCATTTT
CASSTGPQPQHF
>TRBV9|.|TRBJ2-1|.
TGTGCCAGCAGGGGGCCAGGGGAAGGATGGGGTGAGCAGTTCTTC
CASRGPGEGWGEQFF
>TRBV14|.|TRBJ1-4|.
TGTGCCAGCAGCCCCCGGGCAGGGCCTGAAAAACTGTTTTTT
CASSPRAGPEKLFF
>TRBV7-8|.|TRBJ1-2|.
TGTGCCAGCAGCTTGGGATGGACAGATAGTAACTATGGCTACACCTTC
CASSLGWTDSNYGYTF
>TRBV5-1|.|TRBJ2-5|TRBD2
TGCGCCAGCAGCTTCGCGCCGGGGGGAGGTGGAGAGACCCAGTACTTC
CASSFAPGGGGETQYF
>TRBV9|.|TRBJ2-2|TRBD2
TGTGCCAGCAGCGGCTCCGGGACTAGTTTTACCGGGGAGCTGTTTTTT
CASSGSGTSFTGELFF
>TRBV6-5|.|TRBJ1-2|.
TGTGCCAGCAGTTTCGCGGGACTCTATGGCTACACCTTC
CASSFAGLYGYTF
>TRBV18|.|TRBJ2-7|TRBD1
TGTGCCACCCGAGAGGACAGGGATTCCTACGAGCAGTACTTC
CATREDRDSYEQYF
>TRBV19|.|TRBJ1-6|.
TGTGCCAGTAGTAGAAGGCCAAATTCACCCCTCCACTTT
CASSRRPNSPLHF
>TRBV2|few|TRBJ2-7|TRBD2
TGTGCCAGCAGTGTGACTAGCGCGGACTACGAGCAGTACTTC
CASSVTSADYEQYF
>TRBV6-1|.|TRBJ1-2|.
TGTGCCAGCAGTGAATGGACGGGCCCGAACTATGGCTACACCTTC
CASSEWTGPNYGYTF
>TRBV7-2|.|TRBJ1-4|TRBD1
TGTGCCAGCAGCTTATTCCCGGGACAGCTTCCTACTAATGAAAAACTGTTTTTT
CASSLFPGQLPTNEKLFF
>TRBV4-1|.|TRBJ1-6|.
TGCGCCAGCAGCCAAGATCCCCCGGGGATGGGGAGGTATAATTCACCCCTCCACTTT
CASSQDPPGMGRYNSPLHF
>TRBV27|.|TRBJ2-7|TRBD1
TGTGCCAGCAGTAAGATCCTGGACAGGGATTACAACGAGCAGTACTTC
CASSKILDRDYNEQYF
>TRBV19|.|TRBJ2-5|.
TGTGCCAGTGCGCAGACGCAAGAGACCCAGTACTTC
CASAQTQETQYF
>TRBV7-9|.|TRBJ1-2|TRBD1
TGTGCCAGCAGCTTAATCCTGCGGTCCGGGACAGTATACTTCTATGGCTACACCTTC
CASSLILRSGTVYFYGYTF
>TRBV7-9|.|TRBJ2-5|TRBD1
TGTGCCAGCAGCTTAGCTGGACAGGGCCAAGAGACCCAGTACTTC
CASSLAGQGQETQYF
>TRBV13|once|TRBJ1-5|.
TGTGCCAGCAGTTCCTCCGATGGGCAGGGTCAGCCCCAGCATTTT
CASSSSDGQGQPQHF
>TRBV7-2|once|TRBJ2-1|TRBD1
TGTGCCAGCAGCTTAAGGGGGGACAGGAACAATGAGCAGTTCTTC
CASSLRGDRNNEQFF
>TRBV19|.|TRBJ2-7|.
TGTGCCAGTAGTACCGGGGACATTTACGAGCAGTACTTC
CASSTGDIYEQYF
>TRBV7-9|.|TRBJ2-7|.
TGTGCCAGCAGCTTGTCAGACACCTACGAGCAGTACTTC
CASSLSDTYEQYF